Reported below is one TCR beta chain. Its cognate antigen is unknown. Trimming took 1 base from V and 1 from J, leaving 16 bases between them. The CDR3 consists of 17 residues. Per germline, CDR1 SGHTA and CDR2 FQGNSA. The sample is drawn from a study of T cell clones after liver transplantation. Study-level background: In this trial, immunosuppression withdrawal was attempted within 2 years of liver transplant. A pre-transplant mixed lymphocyte reaction with TCRbeta sequencing defined graft-donor-reactive clones followed in post-transplant blood.

CD3+CD4+ and CD3+CD8+ cells were FACS-sorted from thawed unstimulated PBMCs. Study results and limitations: In two subjects, few donor cells limited the measurable donor-reactive repertoire.

TCRdb keeps only in-frame clones here, not all; method: immunoSEQ multiplex PCR. The sample has 45,000 to 60,000 clones; roughly nine tenths are singletons. The sequence came from a human patient who received a liver transplant. The graft donor may account for some of the T cells. J is TRBJ1-2 and V is TRBV7-2; D is undetermined. Sample: CD8+ T cells from blood, taken 12 months after liver transplant. CDR3 in amino acids: CASSLGAGGYRNYGYTF. The CDR3 nucleotides read TGTGCCAGCAGCTTAGGGGCGGGAGGGTACCGTAACTATGGCTACACCTTC.